This record concerns one TCR beta chain sequence. What it binds is not known. These data are taken from a study of blood T cells in healthy people across ages. Whole-study results and caveats: Underestimates were what the diversity estimates from one million T cells were considered to be.

For every donor, a draw yielded ten milliliters of peripheral blood. Primed by a sample-barcoded 5' primer and a J-beta primer mix, a second PCR proceeded for about 7 to 12 cycles. A 12-random-nucleotide template-switch adaptor tagged each cDNA molecule. Researchers report that each sample yielded at least 3 million CDR3-containing paired-end reads. TCRdb reanalysed the 5' RACE reads using MiXCR and keeps one entry per CDR3 protein. The sample shows 700,000 to 950,000 distinct CDR3 sequences, 40% to 45% of them seen only once. The source is a woman aged 55-70 years in good health. The sample consisted of blood.

The CDR3 coding sequence is TGTGCCACCTCCGTAGCGACAGAGACTGAAGCTTTCTTT. This gives the protein CATSVATETEAFF. The chain is built from TRBV6-5 and TRBJ1-1; D possibly corresponds to TRBD1 (5 bases). The CDR3 is 13 amino acids. CDR1 and CDR2 (germline): MNHEY, SVGAGI. Trimming took 10 bases from V and 5 from J, leaving 17 bases between them.